These 22 T cell receptor beta chains originate from one sample sequenced in a study of blood T cells in healthy people across ages. Primers used in a second PCR of about 6 to 12 cycles were a sample-barcoded 5' primer and a J-beta primer mix. TCRdb passed the 5' RACE reads through MiXCR, listing each CDR3 protein once. Altogether about a million distinct CDR3 sequences are present, roughly 51% being singletons, with the ten largest covering roughly 23%. The specimen sequenced was blood. These receptors were collected from a woman aged 60 to 75 in good health.

The chain uses TRBV12-3 or TRBV12-4 and TRBJ2-1; D is possibly TRBD1 (6 bases). Between the trimmed V and J ends, which lost 1 base and 5 bases, there was a span of 6 bases. There are 13 residues in the CDR3. In DNA form, the CDR3 reads TGTGCCAGCAGTTTAGAGGGGGACAATGAGCAGTTCTTC. Translating it yields CASSLEGDNEQFF.

The chain carries TRBV13 and TRBJ2-3; no firm D call. V lost 0 bases and J lost 4, with 8 bases in between. Germline V gene sequence: CDR1 PRHDT, CDR2 FYEKMQ (reference sequence). The CDR3 consists of 14 residues. This CDR3 is CASSLGQAPDTQYF. For the CDR3, the DNA is TGTGCCAGCAGCTTAGGCCAGGCCCCAGATACGCAGTATTTT.

The chain links TRBV9 to TRBJ2-7, with D uncertain. V dropped 3 bases and J dropped 0 bases, with 10 bases sitting between them. Per germline, CDR1 SGDLS and CDR2 YYNGEE. This CDR3 has 14 residues. CDR3 residues: CASSEHLSSYEQYF. The CDR3 nucleotides are TGTGCCAGCAGCGAGCACCTCAGCTCCTACGAGCAGTACTTC.

The rearrangement joins TRBV20-1 to TRBJ2-7, with 9 bases identical to TRBD2. Per the germline V gene, CDR1 is DFQATT and CDR2 is SNEGSKA (reference sequence). The CDR3 runs 16 residues. V was clipped by 1 base and J by 3 bases; unmatched bases: 10. The CDR3 region has the DNA TGCAGTGCTAGAGTGGGAGGGACTAGCCGAAACTACGAGCAGTACTTC. Translating it yields CSARVGGTSRNYEQYF.

There are a few counts of this clonotype. The chain is built from TRBV7-2 and TRBJ2-4; no clear D. The CDR3 consists of 14 residues. The ends were cut back, 5 bases at V and 6 bases at J, with 14 bases in the middle. Germline V lookup: CDR1 SGHTA, CDR2 FQGNSA. Here the CDR3 reads CASSPHINGNIQYF. The DNA of the CDR3 is TGTGCCAGCAGCCCCCATATAAATGGAAACATTCAGTACTTC.

The chain joins TRBV28 to TRBJ2-7; TRBD1 agrees at 7 bases. CDR1 MDHEN and CDR2 SYDVKM come from the germline V gene. The CDR3 spans 14 residues. The V gene end was trimmed by 4 bases and the J gene end by 0 bases; junction bases not matched to a gene: 3. Written as DNA, the CDR3 is TGTGCCAGCAGTTCGGGACAGCCCTCCTACGAGCAGTACTTC. Translation gives CASSSGQPSYEQYF.

The chain couples TRBV6-2 or TRBV6-3 to TRBJ2-1, with TRBD1 matching over 7 bases. This CDR3 comprises 10 residues. In germline, CDR1 is MNHEY, CDR2 SVGEGT. The J segment lost 14 bases and the V segment lost 6 bases, leaving 4 bases of the junction unmatched. CDR3 nucleotide sequence: TGTGCCAGCAGCAGCACAGGGGAGTTCTTC. This codes for CASSSTGEFF.

This chain connects TRBV10-1 to TRBJ1-5, with D possibly TRBD1 on 5 matching bases. The V gene's germline CDR1 is WNHNN and CDR2 SYGVQD (reference sequence). The V and J ends lost 2 bases and 0 bases respectively, with 11 bases between them. The CDR3 covers 16 residues. The CDR3, as DNA: TGCGCCAGCAGTGAGATTGGGGCCTATAGCAATCAGCCCCAGCATTTT. Translated: CASSEIGAYSNQPQHF.

The V call is TRBV30, the J call TRBJ2-3; D unclear. Trimming pared 5 bases from V and 4 bases from J, leaving 16 bases between. CDR3 size: 14 residues. The germline V gene has CDR1 GTSNPN and CDR2 SVGIG (reference sequence). CDR3 amino acids: CAWSLAGSADTQYF. Written as DNA, the CDR3 is TGTGCCTGGTCTCTTGCAGGCAGCGCAGATACGCAGTATTTT.

The chain links TRBV11-2 to TRBJ2-1; weak D call: TRBD2 (5 bases). CDR3 size: 16 residues. Germline CDR1 and CDR2: SGHAT and FQNNGV. V dropped 4 bases and J dropped 4 bases, with 17 bases sitting between them. Here the CDR3 DNA reads TGTGCCAGCAGCTCCCTGCATCCCGGGGATTACAATGAGCAGTTCTTC. Translating gives CASSSLHPGDYNEQFF.

In regard to this clonotype: It may be a read error: a sequence one base away is much more abundant. The gene calls are TRBV2 and TRBJ1-5, with a tentative D call TRBD1 (5 bases). CDR3 length equals 14 residues. CDR1 is SNHLY, CDR2 FYNNEI, per germline. V shed 3 bases and J shed 9 bases, with 15 bases lying between them. CDR3 residues: CASSDERGFRPQHF. Here the CDR3 DNA reads TGTGCCAGCAGTGATGAGAGGGGATTTCGGCCCCAGCATTTT.

As to this clonotype: At one of its ends the junction is not consistent with the germline gene, which may arise from a read error. The CDR3 DNA sequence: TGTGCCAGCAGTGCTTTCGGCAGGCCCACAGATACGCAGTATTTT. Translation: CASSAFGRPTDTQYF. V is TRBV5-1 and J is TRBJ2-3; D unclear. Germline V gene lookup returns CDR1 SGHRS and CDR2 YFSETQ. CDR3 length equals 15 residues.

The chain carries TRBV6-2 or TRBV6-3 and TRBJ2-7; D unresolved. Trimming removed 6 bases at V and 10 bases at J, with 22 bases between. This CDR3 has 14 amino acids. The germline V gene encodes CDR1 MNHEY and CDR2 SVGEGT. CDR3 nucleotide sequence: TGTGCCAGCAGAGAATTAGTGGCAACAAACAGTCAGTACTTC. It specifies CASRELVATNSQYF.

This clonotype showed up just a few times. V is TRBV3-1 and J is TRBJ1-5; D gene ambiguous. The CDR3 has 16 residues. V was trimmed by 1 base and J by 0 bases, leaving 10 bases between them. Per the germline V gene, CDR1 is LGHDT and CDR2 is YNNKEL (reference sequence). CDR3 sequence reads: CASSQGLGYSNQPQHF. CDR3 DNA: TGTGCCAGCAGCCAAGGGCTGGGATATAGCAATCAGCCCCAGCATTTT.

V is TRBV20-1 and J is TRBJ2-3; 11 bases agree with TRBD2. The CDR3 runs to 15 residues. CDR1 is DFQATT and CDR2 is SNEGSKA in the germline V gene (reference sequence). V lost 6 bases, J lost 4 bases, and 9 bases stayed unmatched. CDR3: CSATVAGGPADTQYF. The CDR3 nucleotides read TGCAGTGCAACTGTAGCGGGAGGGCCCGCAGATACGCAGTATTTT.

V is TRBV12-3 or TRBV12-4 and J is TRBJ1-5; D unclear. The CDR3 has 13 amino acids. Trimming removed 6 bases from V and 7 bases from J, with 13 bases in between. Here the CDR3 DNA reads TGTGCCAGCAGCATGCCGGGAATCCAGCCCCAGCATTTT. It specifies CASSMPGIQPQHF.

This clonotype was found a few times. The gene calls are TRBV28 and TRBJ2-5, with a possible D match to TRBD1 (6 bases). CDR3 size: 13 residues. V was trimmed by 6 bases and J by 1 base, leaving 9 bases between them. CDR1 and CDR2 from the germline V gene are MDHEN and SYDVKM. DNA for the CDR3: TGTGCCAGCAGCAACAGGGCCCAAGAGACCCAGTACTTC. This encodes CASSNRAQETQYF.

The chain links TRBV6-2 or TRBV6-3 to TRBJ2-3; 8 bases are shared with TRBD2. Germline values: CDR1 MNHEY, CDR2 SVGEGT. There are 14 residues in the CDR3. Germline trimming cut 6 bases from V and 6 bases from J; bases unmatched to any gene: 8. The CDR3 DNA follows: TGTGCCAGCAGGGTGAGCGGGAGCGGGGATACGCAGTATTTT. This gives the protein CASRVSGSGDTQYF.

The table lists this clonotype with a few counts. The chain has TRBV24-1 and TRBJ2-5; TRBD1 matches at 8 bases. The V segment lost 9 bases and the J segment 3 bases; nucleotides outside the gene matches: 5. The CDR3 length is 13 residues. The germline gives CDR1 KGHDR, CDR2 SFDVKD. The CDR3 sequence is CATQTDREETQYF. DNA of the CDR3: TGTGCCACCCAAACGGACAGGGAAGAGACCCAGTACTTC.

This clonotype was recorded at least ten times. The V and J genes are TRBV4-1 and TRBJ1-2; 9 nucleotides agree with TRBD1. J was trimmed by 5 bases and V by 5 bases; bases with no gene match: 9. Germline V gene lookup returns CDR1 MGHRA and CDR2 YSYEKL. The CDR3 is 15 residues long. The CDR3 protein is CASSTPYRGQYGYTF. The CDR3 DNA reads as TGCGCCAGCAGCACCCCGTACAGGGGGCAATATGGCTACACCTTC.

The rearrangement uses TRBV6-1 and TRBJ2-7; 7 nucleotides align to TRBD2. The end of the DNA is better explained by TRBJ2-4, so the J call may be wrong. Germline lookup yields CDR1 MNHNS and CDR2 SASEGT. This CDR3 contains 14 residues. The CDR3 region has the DNA TGTGCCAGCAGTGCAAGCGGGAAAGGGGACATTCAGTACTTC. It yields the protein CASSASGKGDIQYF.

V and J are TRBV29-1 and TRBJ2-2; D is tentatively TRBD1 or TRBD2 (6 bases each). Germline CDR1 is SQVTM and CDR2 is ANQGSEA. The CDR3 runs 12 residues. The CDR3 DNA reads TGCGGAGGGGGGCCGAGGCGCGGGGAGCTGTTTTTT. Amino acids: CGGGPRRGELFF.